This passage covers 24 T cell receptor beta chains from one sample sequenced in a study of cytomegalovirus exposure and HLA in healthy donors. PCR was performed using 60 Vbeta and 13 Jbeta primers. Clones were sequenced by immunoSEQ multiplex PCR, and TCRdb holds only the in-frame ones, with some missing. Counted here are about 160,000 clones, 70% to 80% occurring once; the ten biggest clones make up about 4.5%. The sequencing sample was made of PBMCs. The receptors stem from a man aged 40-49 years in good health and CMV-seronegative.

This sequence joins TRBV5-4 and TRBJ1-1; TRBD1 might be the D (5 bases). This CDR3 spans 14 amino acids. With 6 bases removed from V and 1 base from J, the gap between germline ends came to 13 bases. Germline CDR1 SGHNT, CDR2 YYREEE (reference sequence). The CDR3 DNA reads TGTGCCAGCACCAAACAGGTAGCGAACACTGAAGCTTTCTTT. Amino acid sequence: CASTKQVANTEAFF.

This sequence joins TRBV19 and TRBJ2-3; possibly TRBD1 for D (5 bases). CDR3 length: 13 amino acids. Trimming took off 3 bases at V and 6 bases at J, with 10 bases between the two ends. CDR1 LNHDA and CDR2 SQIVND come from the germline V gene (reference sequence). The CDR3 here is CASSIPGFDTQYF. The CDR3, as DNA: TGTGCCAGTAGTATCCCAGGGTTCGATACGCAGTATTTT.

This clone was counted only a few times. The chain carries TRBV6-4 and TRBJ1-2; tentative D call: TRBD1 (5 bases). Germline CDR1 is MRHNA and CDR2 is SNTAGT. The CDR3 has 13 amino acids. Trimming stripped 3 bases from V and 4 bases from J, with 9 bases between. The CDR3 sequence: CASSEGDSYGYTF. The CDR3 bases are TGTGCCAGCAGTGAAGGGGATTCCTATGGCTACACCTTC.

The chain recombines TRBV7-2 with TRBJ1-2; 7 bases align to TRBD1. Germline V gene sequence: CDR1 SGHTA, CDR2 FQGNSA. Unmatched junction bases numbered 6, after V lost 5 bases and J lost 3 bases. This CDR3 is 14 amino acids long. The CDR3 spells CASSITGDHYGYTF. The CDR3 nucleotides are TGTGCCAGCAGCATTACAGGGGATCACTATGGCTACACCTTC.

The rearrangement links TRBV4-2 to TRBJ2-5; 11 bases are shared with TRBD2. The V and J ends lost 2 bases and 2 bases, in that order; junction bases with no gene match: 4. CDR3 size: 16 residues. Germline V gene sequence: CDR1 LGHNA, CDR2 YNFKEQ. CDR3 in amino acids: CASSQLGTSGQETQYF. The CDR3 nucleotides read TGTGCCAGCAGCCAACTCGGGACTAGCGGACAAGAGACCCAGTACTTC.

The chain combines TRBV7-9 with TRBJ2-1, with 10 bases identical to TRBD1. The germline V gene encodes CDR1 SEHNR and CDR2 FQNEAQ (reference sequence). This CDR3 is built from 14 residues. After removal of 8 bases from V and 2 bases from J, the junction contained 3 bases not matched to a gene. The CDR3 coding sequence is TGTGCCAGCTCTGGACAGGGGGCCTACAATGAGCAGTTCTTC. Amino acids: CASSGQGAYNEQFF.

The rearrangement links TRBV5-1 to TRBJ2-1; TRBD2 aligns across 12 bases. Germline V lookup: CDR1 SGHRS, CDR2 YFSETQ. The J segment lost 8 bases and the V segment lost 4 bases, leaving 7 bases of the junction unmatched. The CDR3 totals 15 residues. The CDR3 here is CASSRLAGGLDEQFF. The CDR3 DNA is TGCGCCAGCAGCCGGCTAGCGGGGGGGCTGGATGAGCAGTTCTTC. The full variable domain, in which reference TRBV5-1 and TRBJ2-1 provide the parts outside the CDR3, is KAGVTQTPRYLIKTRGQQVTLSCSPISGHRSVSWYQQTPGQGLQFLFEYFSETQRNKGNFPGRFSGRQFSNSRSEMNVSTLELGDSALYLCASSRLAGGLDEQFFGPGTRLTVL.

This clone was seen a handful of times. CDR3 in DNA: TGTGCCAGCACCCCCTTAGGGGACAGGTTCTCAGTAGGGTCTGGAAACACCATATATTTT. Protein sequence: CASTPLGDRFSVGSGNTIYF. V is TRBV2 and J is TRBJ1-3, with 8 bases that match TRBD1. The J segment lost 1 base and the V segment lost 7 bases, leaving 21 bases of the junction unmatched. The CDR3 is made up of 20 amino acids. Germline CDR1 and CDR2: SNHLY and FYNNEI. Supplemented by reference TRBV2 and TRBJ1-3, the full variable domain reads EPEVTQTPSHQVTQMGQEVILRCVPISNHLYFYWYRQILGQKVEFLVSFYNNEISEKSEIFDDQFSVERPDGSNFTLKIRSTKLEDSAMYFCASTPLGDRFSVGSGNTIYFGEGSWLTVV.

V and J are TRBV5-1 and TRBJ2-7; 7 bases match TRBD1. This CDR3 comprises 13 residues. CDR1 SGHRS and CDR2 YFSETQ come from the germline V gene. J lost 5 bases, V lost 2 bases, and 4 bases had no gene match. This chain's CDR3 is CASSFTGEHEQYF. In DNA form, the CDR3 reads TGCGCCAGCAGCTTCACAGGGGAACACGAGCAGTACTTC.

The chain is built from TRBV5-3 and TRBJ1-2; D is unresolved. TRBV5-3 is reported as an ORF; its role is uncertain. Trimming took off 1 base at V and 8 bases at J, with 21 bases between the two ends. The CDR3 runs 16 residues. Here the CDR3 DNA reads TGTGCCAGAAGCTTGCGGTGGGTAGCAGAACGGAGAGGCTACACCTTC. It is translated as CARSLRWVAERRGYTF.

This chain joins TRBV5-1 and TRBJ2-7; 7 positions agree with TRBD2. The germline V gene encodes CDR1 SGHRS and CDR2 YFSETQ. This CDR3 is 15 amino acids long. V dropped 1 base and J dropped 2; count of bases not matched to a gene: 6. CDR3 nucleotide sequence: TGCGCCAGCAGCTTGATCGGGACTACACCCTACGAGCAGTACTTC. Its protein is CASSLIGTTPYEQYF. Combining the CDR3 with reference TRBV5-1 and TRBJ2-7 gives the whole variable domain KAGVTQTPRYLIKTRGQQVTLSCSPISGHRSVSWYQQTPGQGLQFLFEYFSETQRNKGNFPGRFSGRQFSNSRSEMNVSTLELGDSALYLCASSLIGTTPYEQYFGPGTRLTVT.

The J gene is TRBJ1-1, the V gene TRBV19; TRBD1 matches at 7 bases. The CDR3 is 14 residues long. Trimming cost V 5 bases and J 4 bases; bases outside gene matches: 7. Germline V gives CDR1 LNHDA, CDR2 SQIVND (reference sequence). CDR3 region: CASSWTGLGTEAFF. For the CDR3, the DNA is TGTGCCAGTAGTTGGACAGGTTTGGGCACTGAAGCTTTCTTT.

CDR3 nucleotides: TGTGCCAGCAGCCTAAAGCGGAAATCCTACAATGAGCAGTTCTTC. Its translation is CASSLKRKSYNEQFF. The chain is built from TRBV5-6 and TRBJ2-1; perhaps TRBD2 as D (5 bases). V lost 4 bases, J lost 1 base, and 12 bases lay in between. This CDR3 has 15 amino acids. Germline V CDR1 and CDR2: SGHDT, YYEEEE.

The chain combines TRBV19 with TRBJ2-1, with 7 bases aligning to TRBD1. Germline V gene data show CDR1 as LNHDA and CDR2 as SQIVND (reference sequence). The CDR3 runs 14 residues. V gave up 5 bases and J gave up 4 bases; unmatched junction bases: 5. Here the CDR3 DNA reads TGTGCCAGTAGTCCTTGGGACAGTTACAATGAGCAGTTCTTC. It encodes CASSPWDSYNEQFF.

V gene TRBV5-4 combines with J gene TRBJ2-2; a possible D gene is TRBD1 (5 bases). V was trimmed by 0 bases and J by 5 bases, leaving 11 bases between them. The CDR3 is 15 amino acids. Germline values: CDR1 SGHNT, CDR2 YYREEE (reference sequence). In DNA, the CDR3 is TGTGCCAGCAGCTTGGAGGGGATTGAGACCGGGGAGCTGTTTTTT. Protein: CASSLEGIETGELFF.

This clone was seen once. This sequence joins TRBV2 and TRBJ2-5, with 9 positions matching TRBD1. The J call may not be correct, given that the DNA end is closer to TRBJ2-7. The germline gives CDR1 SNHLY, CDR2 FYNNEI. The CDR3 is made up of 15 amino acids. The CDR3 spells CASTQDRGYTYEQYF. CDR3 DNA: TGTGCCAGCACCCAGGACAGGGGATACACCTACGAGCAGTACTTC.

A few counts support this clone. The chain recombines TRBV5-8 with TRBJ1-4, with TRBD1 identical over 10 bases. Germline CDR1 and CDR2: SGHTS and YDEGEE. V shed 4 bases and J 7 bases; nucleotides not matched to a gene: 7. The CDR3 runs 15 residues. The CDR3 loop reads CASSRQGAGGEKLFF. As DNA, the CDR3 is TGTGCCAGCAGCCGACAGGGGGCCGGAGGTGAAAAACTGTTTTTT.

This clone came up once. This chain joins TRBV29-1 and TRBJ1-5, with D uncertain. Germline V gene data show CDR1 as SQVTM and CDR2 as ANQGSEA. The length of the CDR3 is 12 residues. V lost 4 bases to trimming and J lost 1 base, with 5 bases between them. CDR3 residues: CSVGASNQPQHF. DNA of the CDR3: TGCAGCGTTGGGGCCAGCAATCAGCCCCAGCATTTT.

The CDR3 here is CASSSREGKWYEQYF. The CDR3 DNA reads as TGCGCCAGCAGCTCCCGGGAGGGGAAGTGGTACGAGCAGTACTTC. The gene calls are TRBV5-1 and TRBJ2-7; 8 nucleotides match TRBD2. The CDR3 spans 15 residues. Trimming took 3 bases from V and 4 from J; bases not matched to a gene: 9. Germline CDR1 is SGHRS and CDR2 is YFSETQ.

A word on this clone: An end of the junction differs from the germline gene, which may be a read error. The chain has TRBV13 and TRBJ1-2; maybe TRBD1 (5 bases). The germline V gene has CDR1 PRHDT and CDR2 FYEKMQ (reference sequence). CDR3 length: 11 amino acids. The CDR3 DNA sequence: TGTGCCAGCGGCTTGGGGGGGGGCTACACCTTC. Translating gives CASGLGGGYTF.

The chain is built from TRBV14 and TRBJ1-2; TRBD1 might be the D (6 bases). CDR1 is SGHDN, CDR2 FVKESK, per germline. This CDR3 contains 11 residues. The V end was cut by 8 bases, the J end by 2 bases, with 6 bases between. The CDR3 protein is CASGQNYGYTF. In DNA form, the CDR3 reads TGTGCCAGCGGACAGAACTATGGCTACACCTTC.

The CDR3 DNA reads as TGCGCCAGCAGCTTGGGCAGGGGCGGCTACACCTTC. It yields the protein CASSLGRGGYTF. V gene TRBV5-1 combines with J gene TRBJ1-2, with D tentatively TRBD1 (6 bases). The germline gives CDR1 SGHRS, CDR2 YFSETQ. This CDR3 region has 12 residues. Trimming took 0 bases from V and 8 from J, leaving 8 bases between them. Full variable domain (missing parts from reference TRBV5-1 and TRBJ1-2): KAGVTQTPRYLIKTRGQQVTLSCSPISGHRSVSWYQQTPGQGLQFLFEYFSETQRNKGNFPGRFSGRQFSNSRSEMNVSTLELGDSALYLCASSLGRGGYTFGSGTRLTVV.

The CDR3 nucleotides are TGTGCCACCTGGGACAGGGGAGACTATGGCTACACCTTC. Protein sequence: CATWDRGDYGYTF. The chain uses TRBV19 and TRBJ1-2; 10 nucleotides match TRBD1. Germline CDR1 LNHDA, CDR2 SQIVND (reference sequence). CDR3 size: 13 residues. V gave up 10 bases and J gave up 3 bases; unmatched junction bases: 5.

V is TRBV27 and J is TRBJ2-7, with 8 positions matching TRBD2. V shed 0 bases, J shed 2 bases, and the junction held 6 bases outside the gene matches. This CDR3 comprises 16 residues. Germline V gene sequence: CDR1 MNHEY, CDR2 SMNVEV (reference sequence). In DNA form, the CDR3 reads TGTGCCAGCAGTTTATCGGCCCTTAGCGGGACCTACGAGCAGTACTTC. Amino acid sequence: CASSLSALSGTYEQYF.